This TCR beta chain was recorded in a study of blood T cell repertoires in COVID-19. This CDR3 region has 12 residues. CDR1 is SGHRS, CDR2 YFSETQ, per germline. Trimming pared 3 bases from V and 9 bases from J, leaving 10 bases between. Under the authors' procedure: For nucleated cells, counts were estimated from reference gene primer amplification. Profiling relied on immunoSEQ multiplex PCR, and the TCRdb table lists in-frame clones only, not all of them. That table supplies the V and J calls and clone size; D and trimming were determined from the DNA. This sample yields under 200,000 clones, of which approximately 91% are seen a single time; approximately 4.6% belongs to the top ten.

Sequencing was carried out using peripheral blood. The sequence derives from a man aged 18 to 30 with COVID-19, enrolled during active disease. V is TRBV5-1 and J is TRBJ1-5; D uncertain. CDR3 nucleotides: TGCGCCAGCAGCTCCCCCCCGGGGCCCCAGCATTTT. Its protein product is CASSSPPGPQHF.